These 29 T cell receptor beta chains originate from one sample sequenced in a study of response to subunit inactivated influenza vaccine. Using its own MiXCR run on the RT-PCR reads, TCRdb lists one record per CDR3 protein. The profile shows about 570,000 distinct CDR3 sequences, around 10% of them singletons. These same records also appear under a second study, on T cells expressing NK-cell markers. That study reports: What made the TCR beta cDNA was 5'RACE template switching with UMIs.

Sequences were derived from PBMCs from blood, sampled on the day of vaccination. These receptors were collected from a man in his forties or fifties who received an inactivated influenza vaccine.

V usage is TRBV5-1 and J usage is TRBJ1-4; D call uncertain. This CDR3 has 18 amino acids. Trimming stripped 0 bases from V and 2 bases from J, with 17 bases between. In germline, CDR1 is SGHRS, CDR2 YFSETQ. CDR3 bases: TGCGCCAGCAGCTTGGAACCCTCGTTGAGAGGGACTAATGAAAAACTGTTTTTT. Encoded protein: CASSLEPSLRGTNEKLFF.

This chain links TRBV12-3 or TRBV12-4 with TRBJ2-7, with D possibly matching TRBD2 (6 bases). The CDR3 has 11 amino acids. V shed 8 bases and J shed 4 bases, with 9 bases lying between them. CDR3 region: CASGAGYEQYF. The CDR3 bases are TGTGCCAGCGGCGCGGGGTACGAGCAGTACTTC.

The rearrangement links TRBV5-1 to TRBJ2-1, with 7 bases lining up with TRBD1. Germline loops: CDR1 SGHRS, CDR2 YFSETQ. The V gene end was trimmed by 6 bases and the J gene end by 3 bases; junction bases not matched to a gene: 6. The CDR3 is 14 amino acids. CDR3 nucleotide sequence: TGCGCCAGCAATCTAGCAGGGGGCTACAATGAGCAGTTCTTC. This encodes CASNLAGGYNEQFF.

The sample holds a few counts of this clonotype. The gene calls are TRBV27 and TRBJ2-7; maybe TRBD2 (5 bases). This CDR3 contains 13 residues. The ends were cut back, 8 bases at V and 2 bases at J, with 13 bases in the middle. From germline, CDR1 is MNHEY and CDR2 SMNVEV (reference sequence). For the CDR3, the DNA is TGTGCCAGCTCACCACGGGGTACCTACGAGCAGTACTTC. Translation gives CASSPRGTYEQYF.

The V and J genes are TRBV29-1 and TRBJ2-5; possibly TRBD2 for D (6 bases). The CDR3 sequence is 13 residues long. V was shortened by 2 bases and J by 5 bases, with 12 bases between the two germline ends. Germline V lookup: CDR1 SQVTM, CDR2 ANQGSEA. CDR3 DNA: TGCAGCGTTGAACCGCGGGACGAGGAGACCCAGTACTTC. Translating gives CSVEPRDEETQYF.

The chain links TRBV5-1 to TRBJ2-7, with 7 bases aligning to TRBD1. The CDR3 has 16 residues. V lost 4 bases and J lost 2; bases outside the gene matches: 12. The germline gives CDR1 SGHRS, CDR2 YFSETQ. The CDR3 region is CASSNPLTGSTYEQYF. In DNA, the CDR3 is TGCGCCAGCAGCAACCCGTTGACAGGGAGCACCTACGAGCAGTACTTC.

This clonotype has more than one count but fewer than ten. V usage is TRBV5-1 and J usage is TRBJ2-1; 8 nucleotides align to TRBD1. The CDR3 has 16 amino acids. V was clipped by 4 bases and J by 3 bases; unmatched bases: 9. Germline lookup yields CDR1 SGHRS and CDR2 YFSETQ. CDR3 in amino acids: CASSPADRVNYNEQFF. CDR3 nucleotide sequence: TGCGCCAGCAGCCCGGCGGACAGGGTTAACTACAATGAGCAGTTCTTC.

This chain connects TRBV12-3 or TRBV12-4 to TRBJ2-2, with D perhaps TRBD1 (6 bases). V was clipped by 2 bases and J by 4 bases, with 11 bases between them. The CDR3 sequence is 15 residues long. The CDR3 spells CASSLNRDRTGELFF. The DNA of the CDR3 is TGTGCCAGCAGTTTAAACAGGGACCGCACCGGGGAGCTGTTTTTT.

This clonotype occurred many times. V usage is TRBV14 and J usage is TRBJ2-7; 8 bases are shared with TRBD1. Looked up from germline, CDR1 is SGHDN and CDR2 is FVKESK. V was clipped by 4 bases and J by 0 bases; unmatched bases: 5. CDR3 length: 15 residues. In DNA, the CDR3 is TGTGCCAGCAGCCGGACAGGGACTCCCTCCTACGAGCAGTACTTC. Translated: CASSRTGTPSYEQYF.

This sequence joins TRBV5-1 and TRBJ1-1; D gene unclear. This CDR3 is built from 14 residues. Trimming took 6 bases from V and 8 from J, leaving 20 bases between them. Germline loops: CDR1 SGHRS, CDR2 YFSETQ. CDR3 protein: CASKVQPDSIEAFF. For the CDR3, the DNA is TGCGCCAGCAAAGTTCAGCCAGACTCAATCGAAGCTTTCTTT.

The CDR3 here is CATSDLQGGSYNEQFF. The DNA of the CDR3 is TGTGCCACCAGTGATTTGCAGGGGGGCTCCTACAATGAGCAGTTCTTC. This chain connects TRBV24-1 to TRBJ2-1; the D gene is possibly TRBD1 (7 bases). The ends were cut back, 0 bases at V and 0 bases at J, with 8 bases in the middle. The CDR3 runs to 16 residues. Germline lookup yields CDR1 KGHDR and CDR2 SFDVKD.

This clonotype was counted many times. This chain links TRBV28 with TRBJ1-6, with no clear D. CDR1 MDHEN and CDR2 SYDVKM come from the germline V gene. This CDR3 has 12 residues. V lost 1 base and J 15 bases, leaving 10 bases between the germline ends. This CDR3 is CASSLLGDLLHF. CDR3 DNA: TGTGCCAGCAGTTTATTGGGTGACCTCCTCCACTTT. Drawing the rest from reference TRBV28 and TRBJ1-6, the complete variable domain is DVKVTQSSRYLVKRTGEKVFLECVQDMDHENMFWYRQDPGLGLRLIYFSYDVKMKEKGDIPEGYSVSREKKERFSLILESASTNQTSMYLCASSLLGDLLHFGNGTRLTVT.

This clonotype was observed a handful of times. V and J are TRBV20-1 and TRBJ2-3; no reliable D call. The germline V gene has CDR1 DFQATT and CDR2 SNEGSKA (reference sequence). The CDR3 covers 14 residues. The V gene lost 2 bases and the J gene lost 1 base, with 10 bases spanning the gap. The CDR3 nucleotides are TGCAGTGCTAGAACTGAACCCGGCACAGATACGCAGTATTTT. Translating it yields CSARTEPGTDTQYF.

The sample holds a few counts of this clonotype. V is TRBV9 and J is TRBJ2-7, with D unclear. The length of the CDR3 is 13 residues. Germline CDR1 reads SGDLS; CDR2 reads YYNGEE. With 0 bases removed from V and 3 bases from J, the gap between germline ends came to 7 bases. CDR3 coding DNA: TGTGCCAGCAGCGTAGATATGGGCTACGAGCAGTACTTC. It is translated as CASSVDMGYEQYF.

This clonotype has a handful of counts. The chain uses TRBV5-1 and TRBJ1-4; TRBD1 agrees at 8 bases. The germline CDR1 and CDR2 sequences are SGHRS and YFSETQ. Trimming at V came to 0 bases and at J to 10 bases, leaving 5 bases not matched to a gene. There are 14 residues in the CDR3. The CDR3 reads CASSLDRGGGKLFF. In DNA, the CDR3 is TGCGCCAGCAGCTTGGACAGGGGGGGAGGAAAACTGTTTTTT.

This clonotype was seen many times. The chain combines TRBV6-5 with TRBJ2-1; D possibly corresponds to TRBD2 (5 bases). In germline, CDR1 is MNHEY, CDR2 SVGAGI. V was shortened by 4 bases and J by 8 bases, with 12 bases between the two germline ends. The CDR3 contains 13 residues. For the CDR3, the DNA is TGTGCCAGCAGTTCCCCCCTAGCCTATGAGCAGTTCTTC. Its protein is CASSSPLAYEQFF.

The V gene is TRBV4-3, the J gene TRBJ2-2, with 11 bases aligning to TRBD1. V shed 2 bases, J shed 6 bases, and the junction held 8 bases outside the gene matches. CDR3 size: 17 residues. CDR1 is LGHNA, CDR2 YSLEER, per germline. Written as DNA, the CDR3 is TGCGCCAGCAGCCAATGGGGACAGGGGGATGTCGCCGGGGAGCTGTTTTTT. Protein sequence: CASSQWGQGDVAGELFF.

Only one count was recorded for this clonotype. It may be a read error: a sequence one base away is much more abundant. The chain joins TRBV2 to TRBJ2-1, with D perhaps matching TRBD1 (7 bases). The V end was cut by 3 bases, the J end by 4 bases, with 16 bases between. The CDR3 spans 16 residues. Looked up from germline, CDR1 is SNHLY and CDR2 is FYNNEI. The CDR3 DNA follows: TGTGCCAGCAGTGATCTGGCAGGGGGGTTTTACAATGAGCAGTTCTTC. Protein product: CASSDLAGGFYNEQFF.

This clonotype occurred a few times. The rearrangement uses TRBV28 and TRBJ2-4; 8 nucleotides agree with TRBD2. This CDR3 has 15 residues. CDR1 and CDR2 (germline): MDHEN, SYDVKM. J was trimmed by 2 bases and V by 8 bases; bases with no gene match: 8. The CDR3 DNA sequence: TGTGCCAGCGCAAGAGCGGGGGCTTCCAAAAACATTCAGTACTTC. Amino acids: CASARAGASKNIQYF.

This chain links TRBV5-1 with TRBJ2-1; TRBD1 is a possible D gene (5 bases). Germline CDR1 and CDR2: SGHRS and YFSETQ. This CDR3 contains 14 residues. V lost 0 bases and J 7 bases, leaving 11 bases between the germline ends. The CDR3 bases are TGCGCCAGCAGCTTGGCGGATTCAGGGAATGAGCAGTTCTTC. Translating gives CASSLADSGNEQFF.

This clonotype was detected ten times or more. V is TRBV7-9 and J is TRBJ2-1; possible D gene TRBD2, 6 bases. Trimming took off 0 bases at V and 9 bases at J, with 9 bases between the two ends. The CDR3 length is 13 residues. Germline V CDR1 and CDR2: SEHNR, FQNEAQ (reference sequence). The CDR3 here is CASSLAGGVEQFF. CDR3 in DNA: TGTGCCAGCAGCTTAGCGGGAGGTGTTGAGCAGTTCTTC.

This clonotype has more than one count but fewer than ten. The chain uses TRBV29-1 and TRBJ2-3; maybe TRBD2 (5 bases). V was trimmed by 7 bases and J by 3 bases, leaving 8 bases between them. The CDR3 is made up of 11 amino acids. Germline V gene lookup returns CDR1 SQVTM and CDR2 ANQGSEA. CDR3 region: CSGTGTDTQYF. As DNA, the CDR3 is TGCAGCGGCACGGGGACAGATACGCAGTATTTT.

This clonotype has a count of ten or more. The chain has TRBV10-3 and TRBJ2-7, with no clear D. Germline V gene data show CDR1 as ENHRY and CDR2 as SYGVKD. The CDR3 sequence is 12 residues long. The V gene lost 4 bases and the J gene lost 3 bases, with 7 bases spanning the gap. The chain's CDR3 is CAISGGSYEQYF. The CDR3 nucleotides are TGTGCCATCAGTGGAGGCAGCTACGAGCAGTACTTC.

The chain combines TRBV12-3 or TRBV12-4 with TRBJ1-1, with D possibly being TRBD1 (6 bases). Trimming stripped 7 bases from V and 4 bases from J, with 19 bases between. CDR3 length equals 15 residues. The CDR3 loop reads CASTLDRLEFTEAFF. In nucleotides, the CDR3 is TGTGCCAGCACCCTAGACAGGTTGGAATTCACTGAAGCTTTCTTT.

The gene calls are TRBV7-2 and TRBJ2-2; 8 bases map to TRBD2. The ends lost 7 bases at V and 5 bases at J; junction bases unmatched: 12. The CDR3 totals 16 residues. Germline V CDR1 and CDR2: SGHTA, FQGNSA. The CDR3 sequence is CASTLSASGFTGELFF. The CDR3, as DNA: TGTGCCAGCACCCTAAGCGCTAGCGGGTTTACCGGGGAGCTGTTTTTT.

This clonotype was observed a few times. The V and J genes are TRBV6-1 and TRBJ1-4, with D unclear. Trimming stripped 6 bases from V and 8 bases from J, with 16 bases between. There are 14 residues in the CDR3. Germline lookup yields CDR1 MNHNS and CDR2 SASEGT. CDR3 in amino acids: CASRPPGDREKLFF. Here the CDR3 DNA reads TGTGCCAGCAGACCCCCTGGGGATCGGGAAAAACTGTTTTTT.

V gene TRBV12-3 or TRBV12-4 combines with J gene TRBJ2-5; D possibly corresponds to TRBD2 (6 bases). V dropped 0 bases and J dropped 1 base, with 9 bases sitting between them. The CDR3 totals 15 residues. The CDR3 sequence is CASSLATRPQETQYF. DNA for the CDR3: TGTGCCAGCAGTTTAGCGACTAGGCCCCAAGAGACCCAGTACTTC.

There are many counts of this clonotype. The chain couples TRBV5-1 to TRBJ2-3; 8 bases fit TRBD2. Trimming at V came to 3 bases and at J to 3 bases, leaving 3 bases not matched to a gene. Germline CDR1 SGHRS, CDR2 YFSETQ. The CDR3 runs 14 residues. The CDR3 DNA sequence: TGCGCCAGCAGCTCCGGGACTAGAACAGATACGCAGTATTTT. Encoded protein: CASSSGTRTDTQYF.

V is TRBV7-2 and J is TRBJ1-2, with 9 bases that match TRBD1. This CDR3 is built from 13 residues. Germline V gene sequence: CDR1 SGHTA, CDR2 FQGNSA. With V trimmed by 5 bases and J by 5 bases, 3 bases remained unmatched. CDR3 bases: TGTGCCAGCAGCCCACAGGGGGCGTATGGCTACACCTTC. It is translated as CASSPQGAYGYTF.